This T cell receptor (beta chain) was recorded in a study of blood T cell repertoires in COVID-19. Study context: Collection of acute and convalescent COVID-19 samples took place in the United States, Italy and Spain. Nucleic acid was either cDNA or gDNA, and it came from T cells, B-cell-depleted T cells, or PBMCs.

Authors' analysis steps: Estimates of nucleated cell counts were drawn from the amplification of reference gene primers. Repertoires were generated with immunoSEQ multiplex PCR, while TCRdb's copy carries only in-frame clones and drops some. The DNA was the basis for D and trimming; V, J and clone size are from that table. This table holds roughly 120,000 clones, about nine tenths found once. The sequence was obtained from a human donor in a cohort sampled during active COVID-19. The sample comprised peripheral blood.

CDR3 coding DNA: TGTGCCAGCAGCCAATTTCAGGGGAGCTATGGCTACACCTTC. The encoded protein is CASSQFQGSYGYTF. The chain couples TRBV14 to TRBJ1-2, with a tentative D call TRBD1 (6 bases). This CDR3 has 14 residues. Per the germline V gene, CDR1 is SGHDN and CDR2 is FVKESK. V lost 2 bases and J 4 bases, leaving 11 bases between the germline ends.